What follows describes a single T cell receptor (beta chain). These data are taken from a study of blood T cell repertoires in COVID-19. About the research overall: Sites in the United States, Italy and Spain provided acute and convalescent COVID-19 samples. T cells, B-cell-depleted T cells, or PBMCs provided the cDNA or gDNA that served as material.

Profiling relied on immunoSEQ multiplex PCR, and the TCRdb table lists in-frame clones only, not all of them. Here the sample spans about 75,000 clones, approximately 85% being singletons. This CDR3 comprises 15 residues. The V segment lost 5 bases and the J segment 5 bases; nucleotides outside the gene matches: 10. Per germline, CDR1 MNHEY and CDR2 SMNVEV (reference sequence). Sample: peripheral blood. The chain is built from TRBV27 and TRBJ1-1; the match to TRBD1 covers 8 bases. This sequence originates from a woman aged 80 or older with active or convalescent COVID-19. CDR3 nucleotide sequence: TGTGCCAGCAGTCCCCCCGGACAGGGACGAACTGAAGCTTTCTTT. This translates into CASSPPGQGRTEAFF.